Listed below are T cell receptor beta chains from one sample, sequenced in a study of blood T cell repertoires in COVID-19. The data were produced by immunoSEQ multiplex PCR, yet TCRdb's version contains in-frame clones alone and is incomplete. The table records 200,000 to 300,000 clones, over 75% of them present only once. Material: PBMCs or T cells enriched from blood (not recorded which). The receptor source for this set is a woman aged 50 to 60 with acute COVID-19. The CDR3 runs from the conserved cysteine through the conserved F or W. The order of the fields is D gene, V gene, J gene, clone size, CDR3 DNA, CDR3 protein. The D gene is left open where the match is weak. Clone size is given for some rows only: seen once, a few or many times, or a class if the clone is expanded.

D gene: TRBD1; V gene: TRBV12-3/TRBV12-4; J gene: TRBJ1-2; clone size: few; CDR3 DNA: TGTGCCAGCAGTTACCGGGGACAGGGAGTTAACACCTTC; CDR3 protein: CASSYRGQGVNTF
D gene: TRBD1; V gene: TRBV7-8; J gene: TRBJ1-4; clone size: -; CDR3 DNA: TGTGCCAGCAGCCCCATTGGGACAGGGGGTGAAAAACTGTTTTTT; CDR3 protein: CASSPIGTGGEKLFF
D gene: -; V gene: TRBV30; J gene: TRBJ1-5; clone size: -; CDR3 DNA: TGTGCCTGGAGGGCACAGGGACCGGATCAGCCCCAGCATTTT; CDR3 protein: CAWRAQGPDQPQHF
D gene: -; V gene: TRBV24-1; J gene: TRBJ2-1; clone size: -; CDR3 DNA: TGTGCCACCAGTGGAGTGGGGGGGGCCCCAAATGAGCAGTTCTTC; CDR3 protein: CATSGVGGAPNEQFF
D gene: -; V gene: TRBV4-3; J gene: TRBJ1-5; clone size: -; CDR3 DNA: TGCGCCAGCAGCCAAGCCACTACATGGTCTCCCCAGCATTTT; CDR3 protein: CASSQATTWSPQHF
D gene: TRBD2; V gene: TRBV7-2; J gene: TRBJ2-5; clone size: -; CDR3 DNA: TGTGCCAGCAGGTCCCCCCCGGGAGGGAACCAGTACTTC; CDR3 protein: CASRSPPGGNQYF
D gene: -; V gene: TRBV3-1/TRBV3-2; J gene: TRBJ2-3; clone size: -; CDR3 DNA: TGTGCCAGCAGCCTTGCCAGGGGGGGCACAGATACGCAGTATTTT; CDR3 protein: CASSLARGGTDTQYF
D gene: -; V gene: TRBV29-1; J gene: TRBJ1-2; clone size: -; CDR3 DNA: TGCAGCGTTGACTTGGGGGGTGGCTACACCTTC; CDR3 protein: CSVDLGGGYTF
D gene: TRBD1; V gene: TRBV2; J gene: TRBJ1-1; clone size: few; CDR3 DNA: TGTGCCAGCAGCGCCATGAGACAGGGGTCTGAAGCTTTCTTT; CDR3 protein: CASSAMRQGSEAFF
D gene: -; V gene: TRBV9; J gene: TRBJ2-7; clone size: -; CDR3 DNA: TGTGCCAGCAGCCGCAGCGGAGCCGCCTACGAGCAGTACTTC; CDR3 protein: CASSRSGAAYEQYF
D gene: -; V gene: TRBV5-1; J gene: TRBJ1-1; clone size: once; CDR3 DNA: TGCGCCAGCAGCCAAACCGGGGTTCGTACTGAAGCTTTCTTT; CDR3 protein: CASSQTGVRTEAFF
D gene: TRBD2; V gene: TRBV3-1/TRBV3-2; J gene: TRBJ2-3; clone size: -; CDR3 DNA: TGTGCCAGCAGCCAAGAAGGCCGGGGGGAAAATACGCAGTATTTT; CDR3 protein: CASSQEGRGENTQYF
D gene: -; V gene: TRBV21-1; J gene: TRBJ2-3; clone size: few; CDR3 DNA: TGTGCCAGCAGCTTTCGAGGACTAGCGGCAAGCACAGATACGCAGTATTTT; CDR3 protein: CASSFRGLAASTDTQYF
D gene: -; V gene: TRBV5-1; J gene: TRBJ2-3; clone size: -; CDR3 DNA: TGCGCCAGCAGCTTGGGAACAGGGCCCACAGATACGCAGTATTTT; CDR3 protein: CASSLGTGPTDTQYF
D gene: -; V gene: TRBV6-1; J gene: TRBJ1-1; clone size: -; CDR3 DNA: TGTGCCAGCAGTGAACAGTCCCTCACTGAAGCTTTCTTT; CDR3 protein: CASSEQSLTEAFF
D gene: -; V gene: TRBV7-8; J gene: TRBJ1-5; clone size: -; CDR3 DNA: TGTGCCAGCAGCTTAGCGGCAGATCAGCCCCAGCATTTT; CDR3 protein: CASSLAADQPQHF